The 2 T cell receptor beta chains given below trace back to one sample, sequenced in a study of blood T cell repertoires in COVID-19. Clones were sequenced by immunoSEQ multiplex PCR, and TCRdb holds only the in-frame ones, with some missing. The table shows some 140,000 clones, with roughly 80% occurring only once. What was sequenced was PBMCs or T cells enriched from blood (not recorded which). The receptors were sampled from a man in his fifties who had recovered from COVID-19.

In this sample, this clone turned up a few times. The rearrangement uses TRBV5-1 and TRBJ1-2; D gene ambiguous. The CDR3 covers 15 residues. Trimming removed 0 bases at V and 0 bases at J, with 9 bases between. The germline CDR1 and CDR2 sequences are SGHRS and YFSETQ. The CDR3 DNA is TGCGCCAGCAGCTTGGCCGGACTGGCTAACTATGGCTACACCTTC. Its protein product is CASSLAGLANYGYTF.

The table lists this clone with a few counts. The V gene is TRBV11-2, the J gene TRBJ1-1; D not resolved. The CDR3 totals 15 residues. V dropped 1 base and J dropped 4 bases, with 13 bases sitting between them. The germline V gene has CDR1 SGHAT and CDR2 FQNNGV. CDR3 amino acids: CASSLALSGSTEAFF. CDR3 in DNA: TGTGCCAGCAGCTTAGCTTTGTCGGGAAGCACTGAAGCTTTCTTT.